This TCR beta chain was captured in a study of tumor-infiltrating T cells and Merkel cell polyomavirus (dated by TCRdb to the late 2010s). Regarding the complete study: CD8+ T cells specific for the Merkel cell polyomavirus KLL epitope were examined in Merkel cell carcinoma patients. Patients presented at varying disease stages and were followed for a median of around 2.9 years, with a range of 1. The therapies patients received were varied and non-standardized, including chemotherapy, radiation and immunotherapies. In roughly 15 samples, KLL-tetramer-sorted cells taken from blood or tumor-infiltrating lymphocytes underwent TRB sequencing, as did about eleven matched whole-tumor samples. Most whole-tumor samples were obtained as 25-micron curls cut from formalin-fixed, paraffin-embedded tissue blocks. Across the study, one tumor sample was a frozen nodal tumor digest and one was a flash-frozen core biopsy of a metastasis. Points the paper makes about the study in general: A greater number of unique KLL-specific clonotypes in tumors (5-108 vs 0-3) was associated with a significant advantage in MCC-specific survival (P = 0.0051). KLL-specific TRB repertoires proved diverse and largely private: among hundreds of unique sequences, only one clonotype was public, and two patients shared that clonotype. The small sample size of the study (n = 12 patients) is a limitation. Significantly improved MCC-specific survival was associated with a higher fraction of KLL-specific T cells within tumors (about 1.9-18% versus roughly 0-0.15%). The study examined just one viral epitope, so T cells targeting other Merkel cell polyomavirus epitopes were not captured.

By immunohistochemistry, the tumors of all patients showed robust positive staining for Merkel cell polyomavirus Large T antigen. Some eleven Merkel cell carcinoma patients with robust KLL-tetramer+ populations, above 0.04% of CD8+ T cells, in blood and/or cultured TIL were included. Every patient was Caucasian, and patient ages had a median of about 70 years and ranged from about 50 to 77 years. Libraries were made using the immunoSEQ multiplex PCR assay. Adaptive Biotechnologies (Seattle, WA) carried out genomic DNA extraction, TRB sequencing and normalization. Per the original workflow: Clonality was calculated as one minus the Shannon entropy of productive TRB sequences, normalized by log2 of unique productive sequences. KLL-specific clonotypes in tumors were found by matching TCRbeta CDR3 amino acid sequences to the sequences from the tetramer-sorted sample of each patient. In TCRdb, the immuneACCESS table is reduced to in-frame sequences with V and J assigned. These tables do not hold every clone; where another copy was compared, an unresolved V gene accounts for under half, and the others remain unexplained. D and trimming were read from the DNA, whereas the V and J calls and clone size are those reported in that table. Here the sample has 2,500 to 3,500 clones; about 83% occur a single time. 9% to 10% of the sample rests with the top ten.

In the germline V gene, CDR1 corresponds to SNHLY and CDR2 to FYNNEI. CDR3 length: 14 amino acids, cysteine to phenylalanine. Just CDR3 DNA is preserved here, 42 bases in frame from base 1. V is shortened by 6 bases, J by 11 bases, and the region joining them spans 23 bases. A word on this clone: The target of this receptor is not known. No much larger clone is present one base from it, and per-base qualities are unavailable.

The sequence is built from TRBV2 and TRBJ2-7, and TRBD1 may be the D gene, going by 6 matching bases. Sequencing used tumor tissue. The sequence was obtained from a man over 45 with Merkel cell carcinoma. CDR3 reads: CASRSNGQGSRKYF. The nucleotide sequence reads TGTGCCAGCAGGTCGAATGGGCAGGGGTCGAGGAAGTACTTC.